This T cell receptor (beta chain) appears in the sequencing data of a study of breast tumors, draining lymph nodes, adjacent tissues. Findings of the study overall: The data were judged consistent with most tumor T cells coming from lymph node and expanding in tumor. Tumor TCR diversity was below lymph nodes but above nontumor tissue. Tumor T cell lymph node origin was a supported hypothesis, not proven. Luminal-like breast cancer showed significantly greater tumor-nontumor repertoire similarity than basal-like breast cancer did.

TCRdb fed the multiplex PCR reads into MiXCR, producing one record per CDR3 protein. The repertoire consists of 200,000 to 250,000 distinct CDR3 sequences, with under 40% occurring once and the leading ten covering 3% to 4.5%. Concerning this clonotype: What it recognizes is unknown.

Germline V lookup: CDR1 SEHNR, CDR2 FQNEAQ (reference sequence). The CDR3 is 16 amino acids. Losses at the gene ends were 4 bases for V and 3 bases for J; bases not matched to a gene: 10. Axillary draining lymph nodes of breast cancer patients supplied the node samples. This chain joins TRBV7-9 and TRBJ2-5; 8 bases fit TRBD1. The TCR was taken from a female donor with breast cancer. Some clones in this sample may be carry-over from other donors' samples. The sequenced sample consisted of axillary lymph node tissue. CDR3 in amino acids: CASSSDRAEGEETQYF. The DNA for the CDR3 is TGTGCCAGCAGCTCGGACAGGGCCGAGGGGGAAGAGACCCAGTACTTC.